These 28 T cell receptor beta chains came from one sample sequenced in a study of shared clonotypes between healthy human individuals. Data came from immunoSEQ multiplex PCR; TCRdb stores just in-frame clones and leaves some out. The data show nearly 750,000 clones, around 77% seen once. The sample taken for sequencing was memory CD4+ T cells sorted from blood. Subset given: CD45RA-negative fraction. All receptors come from a woman aged 30 to 39 in good health.

The genes are TRBV10-3 and TRBJ2-7; no clear D gene. The CDR3 extends over 12 amino acids. The germline V gene has CDR1 ENHRY and CDR2 SYGVKD. V was trimmed by 3 bases and J by 2 bases, leaving 5 bases between them. CDR3 coding DNA: TGTGCCATCAGTGAATGGGCCTACGAGCAGTACTTC. Translating it yields CAISEWAYEQYF.

This clone was seen a few times. The chain employs TRBV6-1 and TRBJ2-4; possibly TRBD1 for D (5 bases). Germline-derived CDR1 and CDR2 are MNHNS and SASEGT. The V end lost 5 bases, the J end lost 5 bases, and 10 bases lay between the germline ends. The CDR3 has 13 amino acids. CDR3 bases: TGTGCCAGCAGTTCAAGGGGTGAAAACATTCAGTACTTC. Translation: CASSSRGENIQYF.

V gene TRBV6-4 combines with J gene TRBJ2-3; D is ambiguous. Germline lookup yields CDR1 MRHNA and CDR2 SNTAGT. The V and J ends lost 2 bases and 4 bases respectively, with 10 bases between them. CDR3 length: 14 residues. CDR3 amino acids: CASSDDWFSDTQYF. CDR3 in DNA: TGTGCCAGCAGTGACGATTGGTTTTCAGATACGCAGTATTTT.

This clone was found once. This sample also contains other DNA sequences that code for the same CDR3. This sequence joins TRBV20-1 and TRBJ2-3; D is unresolved. CDR1 is DFQATT, CDR2 SNEGSKA, per germline (reference sequence). V lost 2 bases and J lost 3, with 3 bases in between. CDR3 length: 11 residues. The chain's CDR3 is CSARKTDTQYF. In DNA, the CDR3 is TGCAGTGCTAGAAAAACAGATACGCAGTATTTT.

This clone is labeled as medium-sized. This chain uses TRBV11-1 with TRBJ2-1, with D possibly being TRBD1 (5 bases). V was cut by 5 bases and J by 8 bases, with 13 bases left in between. Germline CDR1 reads SGHAT; CDR2 reads FQDESV (reference sequence). The CDR3 runs to 13 residues. CDR3 amino acids: CASSATWGYEQFF. In DNA form, the CDR3 reads TGTGCCAGCAGCGCCACGTGGGGCTATGAGCAGTTCTTC.

This clone showed up just a few times. DNA for the CDR3: TGTGCCAGCGGTGGAGGGAAGTCCTACAATGAGCAGTTCTTC. Translation gives CASGGGKSYNEQFF. The chain recombines TRBV6-1 with TRBJ2-1; possible D gene TRBD2, 6 bases. The V end was cut by 8 bases, the J end by 1 base, with 12 bases between. Germline lookup yields CDR1 MNHNS and CDR2 SASEGT. This CDR3 is 14 amino acids long.

This clone was counted many times. This rearrangement joins TRBV20-1 to TRBJ2-7, with D hard to call. Deletions cut 6 bases from V and 5 bases from J, with 11 bases between. Germline V gene data show CDR1 as DFQATT and CDR2 as SNEGSKA (reference sequence). CDR3 size: 11 residues. The CDR3 sequence is CSAKMWDEQYF. The CDR3 DNA reads TGCAGTGCAAAAATGTGGGACGAGCAGTACTTC.

This chain links TRBV28 with TRBJ2-2, with D possibly TRBD2 on 5 matching bases. This CDR3 is built from 17 residues. The V gene lost 5 bases and the J gene lost 6 bases, with 22 bases spanning the gap. Germline values: CDR1 MDHEN, CDR2 SYDVKM. The DNA for the CDR3 is TGTGCCAGCAGTCCAGGACTCGCAGCAAGTCGGCCCGGGGAGCTGTTTTTT. Translation: CASSPGLAASRPGELFF.

V is TRBV15 and J is TRBJ1-4; D possibly corresponds to TRBD1 (5 bases). This CDR3 has 14 amino acids. The V gene's germline CDR1 is LNHNV and CDR2 YYDKDF (reference sequence). Trimming removed 5 bases at V and 7 bases at J, with 14 bases between. CDR3 sequence reads: CATSLRQTGEKLFF. The CDR3 DNA reads TGTGCCACCAGCTTACGACAGACCGGTGAAAAACTGTTTTTT.

On this clone: At one boundary the junction diverges from the germline segment, which might be a read error. This chain joins TRBV5-1 and TRBJ2-1; D may be TRBD2 (5 bases). CDR1 and CDR2 from the germline V gene are SGHRS and YFSETQ. This CDR3 has 16 residues. CDR3 protein: CASSPAAGLLYNGQFF. The DNA for the CDR3 is TGCGCCAGCAGCCCGGCCGCGGGCCTCCTTTACAATGGGCAGTTCTTC.

This clone turned up a few times. V gene TRBV28 combines with J gene TRBJ2-5; D not certain. The germline V gene encodes CDR1 MDHEN and CDR2 SYDVKM. The CDR3 is made up of 12 amino acids. V was trimmed by 2 bases and J by 6 bases, leaving 7 bases between them. In DNA, the CDR3 is TGTGCCAGCAGTTTACTAGGCCAGACCCAGTACTTC. Its translation is CASSLLGQTQYF.

The V and J genes are TRBV10-3 and TRBJ2-7; D might be TRBD2 (5 bases). The CDR3 extends over 16 amino acids. Deletions cut 0 bases from V and 4 bases from J, with 16 bases between. The germline CDR1 and CDR2 sequences are ENHRY and SYGVKD. For the CDR3, the DNA is TGTGCCATCAGTGAGTCGATGTCCCCCGGGGTTTACGAGCAGTACTTC. As protein: CAISESMSPGVYEQYF.

The rearrangement uses TRBV27 and TRBJ1-5, with D possibly matching TRBD1 (5 bases). This CDR3 is built from 21 residues. In germline, CDR1 is MNHEY, CDR2 SMNVEV (reference sequence). V was pared by 8 bases and J by 0 bases, with 32 bases between. The CDR3 reads CASCTPALRVSVGYSNQPQHF. The CDR3 bases are TGTGCCAGCTGCACCCCGGCTCTCAGGGTGAGTGTAGGCTATAGCAATCAGCCCCAGCATTTT.

This chain uses TRBV5-1 with TRBJ2-1; weak D call: TRBD1 (6 bases). Germline CDR1 reads SGHRS; CDR2 reads YFSETQ. Trimming took 4 bases from V and 4 from J, leaving 15 bases between them. The CDR3 is made up of 15 amino acids. The DNA of the CDR3 is TGCGCCAGCAGCCCGGACAGTGGGGCGTACAATGAGCAGTTCTTC. Its translation is CASSPDSGAYNEQFF.

The rearrangement links TRBV6-1 to TRBJ2-7; 11 nucleotides agree with TRBD1. Losses at the gene ends were 5 bases for V and 3 bases for J; bases not matched to a gene: 3. This CDR3 spans 14 amino acids. Germline V gene lookup returns CDR1 MNHNS and CDR2 SASEGT. The CDR3: CASSPGQGGYEQYF. DNA for the CDR3: TGTGCCAGCAGTCCGGGACAGGGGGGCTACGAGCAGTACTTC.

The rearrangement joins TRBV4-2 to TRBJ2-7, with a possible D match to TRBD2 (6 bases). The V gene's germline CDR1 is LGHNA and CDR2 YNFKEQ. The V gene lost 3 bases and the J gene lost 6 bases, with 18 bases spanning the gap. CDR3 size: 15 residues. CDR3 sequence reads: CASSQNPGVITEQYF. In nucleotides, the CDR3 is TGTGCCAGCAGCCAGAATCCGGGAGTAATAACCGAGCAGTACTTC.

V and J are TRBV18 and TRBJ1-5; 8 bases align to TRBD1. V dropped 3 bases and J dropped 3; count of bases not matched to a gene: 7. Germline CDR1 KGHSH, CDR2 LQKENI. The CDR3 has 16 residues. The CDR3 loop is CASSPGQGAYNQPQHF. CDR3 DNA: TGTGCCAGCTCACCGGGGCAGGGGGCATACAATCAGCCCCAGCATTTT.

A few counts support this clone. V usage is TRBV9 and J usage is TRBJ1-2; TRBD1 matches 7 bases. Unmatched junction bases numbered 5, after V lost 4 bases and J lost 2 bases. The CDR3 sequence is 14 residues long. Germline CDR1 is SGDLS and CDR2 is YYNGEE. The chain's CDR3 is CASSLTGENYGYTF. CDR3 coding DNA: TGTGCCAGCAGCTTAACAGGGGAGAACTATGGCTACACCTTC.

This clone has just a few counts. This chain links TRBV29-1 with TRBJ2-5; 10 bases line up with TRBD2. Germline V gene sequence: CDR1 SQVTM, CDR2 ANQGSEA. This CDR3 contains 14 residues. The V segment lost 7 bases and the J segment 6 bases; nucleotides outside the gene matches: 11. The CDR3 bases are TGCAGCGGCGCGGGTCTAGCGGGAGCACAGACCCAGTACTTC. Translating gives CSGAGLAGAQTQYF.

The chain is built from TRBV13 and TRBJ1-2; 10 positions match TRBD1. The ends lost 6 bases at V and 7 bases at J; junction bases unmatched: 8. The CDR3 is 14 residues long. Germline V gene lookup returns CDR1 PRHDT and CDR2 FYEKMQ (reference sequence). The CDR3 loop reads CASRDRGRGFGYTF. The CDR3 nucleotides are TGTGCCAGCAGAGACAGGGGGCGAGGTTTTGGCTACACCTTC.

This chain joins TRBV27 and TRBJ2-1; unclear D gene. CDR3 length: 12 residues. Germline values: CDR1 MNHEY, CDR2 SMNVEV (reference sequence). Trimming took 7 bases from V and 6 from J, leaving 10 bases between them. The CDR3 region has the DNA TGTGCCAGCAAATCTAGTGGCAATGAGCAGTTCTTC. The encoded protein is CASKSSGNEQFF.

The rearrangement joins TRBV19 to TRBJ1-6; TRBD1 aligns across 7 bases. With 4 bases clipped from V and 7 bases from J, the junction kept 4 bases outside the gene matches. Germline CDR1 and CDR2: LNHDA and SQIVND (reference sequence). This CDR3 spans 14 amino acids. The CDR3 sequence: CASSKPGQNSPLHF. In DNA, the CDR3 is TGTGCCAGTAGTAAACCGGGACAGAATTCACCCCTCCACTTT.

Details on this clone: A much bigger clone sits one base away, suggesting this may be a read error. Other DNA variants within this sample encode the same CDR3. V and J are TRBV9 and TRBJ2-2; D possibly uses TRBD1 or TRBD2 (5 bases each). Trimming stripped 0 bases from V and 5 bases from J, with 5 bases between. Germline V CDR1 and CDR2: SGDLS, YYNGEE. The length of the CDR3 is 13 residues. DNA for the CDR3: TGTGCCAGCAGCGTAGGGGGGACCGGGGAGCTGTTTTTT. Translated: CASSVGGTGELFF.

The chain is built from TRBV6-6 and TRBJ1-2; D is ambiguous. The germline V gene has CDR1 MNHNY and CDR2 SVGAGI (reference sequence). This CDR3 spans 14 amino acids. V lost 2 bases to trimming and J lost 8 bases, with 15 bases between them. In DNA form, the CDR3 reads TGTGCCAGCAGTTACCCAATATTACACGGCGGCTACACCTTC. This gives the protein CASSYPILHGGYTF.

This clone was picked up one time. The V and J genes are TRBV7-2 and TRBJ1-5; possible D gene TRBD1, 6 bases. With 3 bases removed from V and 3 bases from J, the gap between germline ends came to 15 bases. This CDR3 has 16 amino acids. Germline V CDR1 and CDR2: SGHTA, FQGNSA. CDR3 amino acids: CASSFNRVGNNQPQHF. Written as DNA, the CDR3 is TGTGCCAGCAGCTTCAACAGGGTCGGTAACAATCAGCCCCAGCATTTT. The full variable domain, its missing parts supplied by reference TRBV7-2 and TRBJ1-5, is GAGVSQSPSNKVTEKGKDVELRCDPISGHTALYWYRQSLGQGLEFLIYFQGNSAPDKSGLPSDRFSAERTGGSVSTLTIQRTQQEDSAVYLCASSFNRVGNNQPQHFGDGTRLSIL.

This clone was seen once. The chain uses TRBV6-7 and TRBJ2-7; TRBD2 aligns across 15 bases. TRBV6-7 is an open reading frame, and its role is uncertain. The J segment lost 0 bases and the V segment lost 3 bases, leaving 9 bases of the junction unmatched. The CDR3 runs 19 residues. CDR3: CASSYRPGLAGGGSYEQYF. The CDR3 nucleotides are TGTGCCAGCAGTTATCGGCCGGGACTAGCGGGAGGAGGCTCCTACGAGCAGTACTTC.

The rearrangement uses TRBV4-3 and TRBJ2-5; 11 bases are a match to TRBD1. The V segment lost 4 bases and the J segment 9 bases; nucleotides outside the gene matches: 13. Germline V gene sequence: CDR1 LGHNA, CDR2 YSLEER. The CDR3 covers 16 residues. In DNA form, the CDR3 reads TGCGCCAGCAGCCTCAGGACAGGGGGCGGCAAAGGGCCCCAGTACTTC. Its protein is CASSLRTGGGKGPQYF.

The chain is built from TRBV25-1 and TRBJ2-7; tentatively, D is TRBD2 (6 bases). From germline, CDR1 is MGHDK and CDR2 SYGVNS. With 6 bases removed from V and 0 bases from J, the gap between germline ends came to 9 bases. This CDR3 is built from 13 residues. The CDR3 nucleotides read TGTGCCAGCAGGAGGGACTCCTCCTACGAGCAGTACTTC. Translating gives CASRRDSSYEQYF.